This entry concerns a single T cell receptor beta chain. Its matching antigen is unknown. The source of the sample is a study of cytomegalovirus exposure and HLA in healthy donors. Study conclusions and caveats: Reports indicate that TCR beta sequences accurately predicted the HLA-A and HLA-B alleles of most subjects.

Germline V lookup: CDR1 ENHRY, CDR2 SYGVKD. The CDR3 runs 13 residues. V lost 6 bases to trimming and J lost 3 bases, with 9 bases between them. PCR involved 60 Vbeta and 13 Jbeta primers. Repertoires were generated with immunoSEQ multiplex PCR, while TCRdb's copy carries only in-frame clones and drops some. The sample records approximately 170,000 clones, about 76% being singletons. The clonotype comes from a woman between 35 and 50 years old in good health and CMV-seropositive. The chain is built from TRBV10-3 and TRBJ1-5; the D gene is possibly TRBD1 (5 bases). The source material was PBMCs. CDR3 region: CAIRETDNQPQHF. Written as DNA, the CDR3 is TGTGCCATCAGAGAGACAGACAATCAGCCCCAGCATTTT.